This TCR beta chain was captured in a study of shared clonotypes between healthy human individuals. Clones were sequenced by immunoSEQ multiplex PCR, and TCRdb holds only the in-frame ones, with some missing. Of 2.5 million or so clones listed, around 94% are singletons. This clone showed up just a few times. The CDR3 contains 15 residues. The V gene end was trimmed by 6 bases and the J gene end by 6 bases; junction bases not matched to a gene: 7. Germline CDR1 ENHRY, CDR2 SYGVKD. The sequencing input was naive CD4+ T cells sorted from blood. The subset was: CD45RA+ positively selected. The TCR originated in a man between 18 and 35 years old in good health. J is TRBJ2-2 and V is TRBV10-3, with 10 bases fitting TRBD1. The DNA of the CDR3 is TGTGCCATCAGGCCGGCGACAGGGGGCGCCGGGGAGCTGTTTTTT. Translating it yields CAIRPATGGAGELFF.